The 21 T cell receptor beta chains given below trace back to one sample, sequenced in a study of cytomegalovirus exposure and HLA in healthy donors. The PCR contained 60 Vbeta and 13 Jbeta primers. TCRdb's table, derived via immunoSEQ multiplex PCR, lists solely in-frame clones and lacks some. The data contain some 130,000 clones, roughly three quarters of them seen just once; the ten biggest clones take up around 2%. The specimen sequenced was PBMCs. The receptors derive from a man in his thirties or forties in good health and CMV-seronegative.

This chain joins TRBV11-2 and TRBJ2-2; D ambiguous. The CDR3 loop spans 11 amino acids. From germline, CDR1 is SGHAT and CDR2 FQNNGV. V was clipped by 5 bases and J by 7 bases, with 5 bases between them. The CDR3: CASSPYGELFF. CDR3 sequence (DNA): TGTGCCAGCAGCCCCTACGGGGAGCTGTTTTTT.

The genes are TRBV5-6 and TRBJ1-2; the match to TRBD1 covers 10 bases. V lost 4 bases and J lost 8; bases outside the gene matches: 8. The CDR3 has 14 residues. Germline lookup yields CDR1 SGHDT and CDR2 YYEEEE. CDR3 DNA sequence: TGTGCCAGCAGCCCCGACAGGGGGCGGCGGGGCTACACCTTC. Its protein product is CASSPDRGRRGYTF.

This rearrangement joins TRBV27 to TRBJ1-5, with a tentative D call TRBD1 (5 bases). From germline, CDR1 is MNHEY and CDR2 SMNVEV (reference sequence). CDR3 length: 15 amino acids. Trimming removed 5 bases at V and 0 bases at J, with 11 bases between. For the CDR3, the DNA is TGTGCCAGCAGTAATGGGGGGTATAGCAATCAGCCCCAGCATTTT. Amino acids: CASSNGGYSNQPQHF.

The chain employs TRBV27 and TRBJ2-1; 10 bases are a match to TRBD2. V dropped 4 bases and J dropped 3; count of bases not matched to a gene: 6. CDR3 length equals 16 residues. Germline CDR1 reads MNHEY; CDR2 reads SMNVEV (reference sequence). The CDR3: CASSSRTSGHYNEQFF. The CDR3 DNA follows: TGTGCCAGCAGTTCCCGGACTAGCGGCCACTACAATGAGCAGTTCTTC.

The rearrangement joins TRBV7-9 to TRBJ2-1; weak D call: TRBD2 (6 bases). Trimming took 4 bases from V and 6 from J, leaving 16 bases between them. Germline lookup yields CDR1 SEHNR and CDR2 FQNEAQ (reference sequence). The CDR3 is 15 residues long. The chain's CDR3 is CASSSQASGGNEQFF. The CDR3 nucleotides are TGTGCCAGCAGCTCCCAGGCCTCCGGGGGCAATGAGCAGTTCTTC. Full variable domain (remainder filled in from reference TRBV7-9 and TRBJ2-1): DTGVSQNPRHKITKRGQNVTFRCDPISEHNRLYWYRQTLGQGPEFLTYFQNEAQLEKSRLLSDRFSAERPKGSFSTLEIQRTEQGDSAMYLCASSSQASGGNEQFFGPGTRLTVL.

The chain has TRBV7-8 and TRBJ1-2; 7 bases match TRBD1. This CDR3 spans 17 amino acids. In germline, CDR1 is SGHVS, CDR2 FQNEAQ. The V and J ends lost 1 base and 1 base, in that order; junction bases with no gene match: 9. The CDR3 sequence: CASSLEQGPYLNYGYTF. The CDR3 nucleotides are TGTGCCAGCAGCTTAGAACAGGGGCCTTACCTTAACTATGGCTACACCTTC.

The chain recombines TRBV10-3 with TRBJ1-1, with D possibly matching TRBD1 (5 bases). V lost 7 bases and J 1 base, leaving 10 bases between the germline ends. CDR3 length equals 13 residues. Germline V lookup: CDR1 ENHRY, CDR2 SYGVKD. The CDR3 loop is CAIKGQPNTEAFF. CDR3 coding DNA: TGTGCCATCAAAGGACAACCGAACACTGAAGCTTTCTTT.

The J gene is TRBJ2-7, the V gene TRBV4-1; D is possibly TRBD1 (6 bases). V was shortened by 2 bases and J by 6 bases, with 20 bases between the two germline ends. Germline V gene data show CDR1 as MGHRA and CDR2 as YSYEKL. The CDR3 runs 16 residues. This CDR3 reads CASSQPTGLRGREQYF. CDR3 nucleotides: TGCGCCAGCAGCCAACCAACAGGGCTTAGGGGTCGCGAGCAGTACTTC.

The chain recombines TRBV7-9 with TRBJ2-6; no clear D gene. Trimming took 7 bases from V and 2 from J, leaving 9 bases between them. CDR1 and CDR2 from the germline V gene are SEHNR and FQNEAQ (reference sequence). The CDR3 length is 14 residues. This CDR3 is CASTPVTGANVLTF. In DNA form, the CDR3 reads TGTGCCAGCACCCCGGTAACTGGGGCCAACGTCCTGACTTTC.

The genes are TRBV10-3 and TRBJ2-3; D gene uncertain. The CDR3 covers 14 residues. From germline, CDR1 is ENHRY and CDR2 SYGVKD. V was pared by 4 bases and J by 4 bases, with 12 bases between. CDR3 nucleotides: TGTGCCATCAGTGCAGATAGAGGAGCAGATACGCAGTATTTT. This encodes CAISADRGADTQYF.

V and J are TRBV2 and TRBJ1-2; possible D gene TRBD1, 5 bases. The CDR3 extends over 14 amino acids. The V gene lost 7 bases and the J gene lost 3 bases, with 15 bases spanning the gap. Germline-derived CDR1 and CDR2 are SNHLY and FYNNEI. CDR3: CASTVIGEDYGYTF. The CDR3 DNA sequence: TGTGCCAGCACGGTTATAGGGGAGGACTATGGCTACACCTTC.

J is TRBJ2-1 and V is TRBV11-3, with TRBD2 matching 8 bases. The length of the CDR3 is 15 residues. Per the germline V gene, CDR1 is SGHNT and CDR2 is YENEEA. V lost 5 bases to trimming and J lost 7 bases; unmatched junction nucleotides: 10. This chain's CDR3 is CASSPIAGPLNEQFF. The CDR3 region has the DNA TGTGCCAGCAGCCCGATAGCGGGACCACTAAATGAGCAGTTCTTC.

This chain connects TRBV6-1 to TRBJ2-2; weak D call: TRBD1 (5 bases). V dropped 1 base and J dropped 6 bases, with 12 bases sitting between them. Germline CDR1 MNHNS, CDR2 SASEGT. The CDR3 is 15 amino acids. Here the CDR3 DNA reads TGTGCCAGCAGTGAAGTTGTAGGGGTTTCCGGGGAGCTGTTTTTT. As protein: CASSEVVGVSGELFF.

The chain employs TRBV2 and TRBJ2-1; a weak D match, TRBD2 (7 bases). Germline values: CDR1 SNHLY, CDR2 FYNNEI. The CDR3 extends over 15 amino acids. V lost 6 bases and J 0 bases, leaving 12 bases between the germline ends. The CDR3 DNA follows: TGTGCCAGCAGCCCGCGGGGGCCCTCCTACAATGAGCAGTTCTTC. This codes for CASSPRGPSYNEQFF.

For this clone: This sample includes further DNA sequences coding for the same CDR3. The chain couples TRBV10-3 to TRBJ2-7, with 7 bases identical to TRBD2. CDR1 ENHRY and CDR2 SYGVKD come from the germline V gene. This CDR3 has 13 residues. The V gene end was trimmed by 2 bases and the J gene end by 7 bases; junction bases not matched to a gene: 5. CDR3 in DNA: TGTGCCATCAGTGAGCGGGGGGAAGGTGAGCAGTACTTC. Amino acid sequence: CAISERGEGEQYF.

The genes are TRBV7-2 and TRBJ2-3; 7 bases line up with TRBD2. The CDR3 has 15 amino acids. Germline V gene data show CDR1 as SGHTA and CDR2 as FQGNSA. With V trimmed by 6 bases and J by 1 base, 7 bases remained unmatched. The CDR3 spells CASSRRAGGTDTQYF. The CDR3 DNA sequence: TGTGCCAGCAGTCGGCGGGCGGGGGGCACAGATACGCAGTATTTT.

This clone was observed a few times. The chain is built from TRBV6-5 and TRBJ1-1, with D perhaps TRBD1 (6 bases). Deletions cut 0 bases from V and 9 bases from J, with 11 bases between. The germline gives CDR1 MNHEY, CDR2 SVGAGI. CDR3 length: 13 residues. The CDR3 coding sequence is TGTGCCAGCAGTTACTCGACAGGAGCCAAAGCTTTCTTT. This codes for CASSYSTGAKAFF.

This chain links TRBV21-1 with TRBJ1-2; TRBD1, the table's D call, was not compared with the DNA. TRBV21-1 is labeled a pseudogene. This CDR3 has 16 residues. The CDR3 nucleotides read TGTGCCAGCAGCTTCCGGGACAGAGCCTCTAACTATGGCTACACCTTC. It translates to CASSFRDRASNYGYTF.

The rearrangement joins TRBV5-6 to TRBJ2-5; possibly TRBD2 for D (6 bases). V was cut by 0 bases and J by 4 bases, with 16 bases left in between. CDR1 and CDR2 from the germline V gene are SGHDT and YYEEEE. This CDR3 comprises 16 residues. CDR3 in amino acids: CASSLDGTVGPETQYF. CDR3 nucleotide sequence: TGTGCCAGCAGCTTGGATGGGACTGTCGGTCCAGAGACCCAGTACTTC. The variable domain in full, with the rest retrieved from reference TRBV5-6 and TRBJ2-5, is DAGVTQSPTHLIKTRGQQVTLRCSPKSGHDTVSWYQQALGQGPQFIFQYYEEEERQRGNFPDRFSGHQFPNYSSELNVNALLLGDSALYLCASSLDGTVGPETQYFGPGTRLLVL.

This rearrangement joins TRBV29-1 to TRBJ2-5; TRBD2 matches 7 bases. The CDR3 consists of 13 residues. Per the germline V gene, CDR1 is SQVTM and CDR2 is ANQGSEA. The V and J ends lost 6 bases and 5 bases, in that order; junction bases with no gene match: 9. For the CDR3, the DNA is TGCAGCGTGCAAATTGCACTAGCGGAGACCCAGTACTTC. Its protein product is CSVQIALAETQYF. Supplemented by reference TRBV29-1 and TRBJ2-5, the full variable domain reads SAVISQKPSRDICQRGTSLTIQCQVDSQVTMMFWYRQQPGQSLTLIATANQGSEATYESGFVIDKFPISRPNLTFSTLTVSNMSPEDSSIYLCSVQIALAETQYFGPGTRLLVL.

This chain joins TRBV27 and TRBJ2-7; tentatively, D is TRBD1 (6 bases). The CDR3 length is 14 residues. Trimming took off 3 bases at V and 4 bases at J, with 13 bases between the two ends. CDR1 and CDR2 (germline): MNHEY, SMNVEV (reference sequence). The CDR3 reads CASSFGQGLYEQYF. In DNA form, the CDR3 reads TGTGCCAGCAGTTTTGGCCAGGGGTTGTACGAGCAGTACTTC.